The next 11 T cell receptor beta chains were all read from a single sample in a study of human T cells and chemical hapten exposure. Specified time point: patch test 3, about 24 weeks after DPC sensitization. The sample's treatment: therapeutic diphenylcyclopropenone sensitization with weekly scalp DPC. Unfractionated whole blood served as the source for total RNA extraction. One entry per CDR3 protein, called by TCRdb with MiXCR from the RACE reads. This repertoire shows tens of thousands of distinct CDR3 sequences, 8% to 9.5% found once; its top ten account for roughly 27%. The starting material was whole blood, obtained in connection with sensitization to the hapten diphenylcyclopropenone (DPC). These receptors came from a man aged 50-59 years with alopecia areata. Some clones in this sample may be carry-over from other donors' samples.

This clonotype was counted many times. V usage is TRBV28 and J usage is TRBJ2-3; 10 bases line up with TRBD1. The CDR3 is 17 amino acids. Per the germline V gene, CDR1 is MDHEN and CDR2 is SYDVKM. Trimming cost V 2 bases and J 1 base; bases outside gene matches: 6. This CDR3 is CASSLGQGVRGTDTQYF. In DNA, the CDR3 is TGTGCCAGCAGTTTAGGACAGGGGGTGCGTGGCACAGATACGCAGTATTTT. Full variable domain (outside the CDR3, taken from reference TRBV28 and TRBJ2-3): DVKVTQSSRYLVKRTGEKVFLECVQDMDHENMFWYRQDPGLGLRLIYFSYDVKMKEKGDIPEGYSVSREKKERFSLILESASTNQTSMYLCASSLGQGVRGTDTQYFGPGTRLTVL.

This clonotype has a count of ten or more. The V gene is TRBV20-1, the J gene TRBJ1-5; D uncertain. CDR3 length equals 12 residues. In germline, CDR1 is DFQATT, CDR2 SNEGSKA (reference sequence). Trimming took off 2 bases at V and 0 bases at J, with 2 bases between the two ends. DNA for the CDR3: TGCAGTGCTAGAAATAGCAATCAGCCCCAGCATTTT. This gives the protein CSARNSNQPQHF.

This clonotype was recorded many times. The CDR3 DNA follows: TGTGCCAGCAGCCAAGATGCTGTCAAGGGGTGGCAGTACTTC. This encodes CASSQDAVKGWQYF. The genes are TRBV14 and TRBJ2-7, with D perhaps matching TRBD1 (5 bases). CDR1 and CDR2 (germline): SGHDN, FVKESK. The CDR3 has 14 residues. Trimming left V 0 bases short and J 9 bases short, with 15 bases between.

This clonotype was seen repeatedly, ten times or more. The chain combines TRBV24-1 with TRBJ2-4; 9 bases align to TRBD1. Germline trimming cut 2 bases from V and 3 bases from J; bases unmatched to any gene: 7. In germline, CDR1 is KGHDR, CDR2 SFDVKD. The CDR3 is made up of 17 amino acids. The CDR3 loop reads CATSDSTGGFGKNIQYF. CDR3 sequence (DNA): TGTGCCACCAGTGATTCCACAGGGGGCTTTGGCAAAAACATTCAGTACTTC.

This clonotype was counted ten times or more. The chain combines TRBV20-1 with TRBJ2-1; 14 nucleotides line up with TRBD2. The CDR3 is made up of 12 amino acids. Trimming removed 3 bases from V and 15 bases from J; junction bases left unmatched: 4. The germline V gene has CDR1 DFQATT and CDR2 SNEGSKA (reference sequence). The CDR3 DNA sequence: TGCAGTGCTAGGGGGACTAGCGGGAGTCTGTTCTTC. Translated: CSARGTSGSLFF.

Ten or more counts support this clonotype. The chain recombines TRBV18 with TRBJ1-5, with D unclear. Germline V CDR1 and CDR2: KGHSH, LQKENI. V lost 11 bases to trimming and J lost 2 bases, with 13 bases between them. The CDR3 runs 13 residues. The CDR3 reads CACAPVGNQPQHF. The CDR3 DNA is TGTGCCTGCGCCCCAGTAGGCAATCAGCCCCAGCATTTT. Based on the CDR3 plus reference TRBV18 and TRBJ1-5, the full variable domain is NAGVMQNPRHLVRRRGQEARLRCSPMKGHSHVYWYRQLPEEGLKFMVYLQKENIIDESGMPKERFSAEFPKEGPSILRIQQVVRGDSAAYFCACAPVGNQPQHFGDGTRLSIL.

This clonotype appeared many times. The chain couples TRBV18 to TRBJ1-6; D unclear. CDR3 size: 16 residues. The ends were cut back, 1 base at V and 0 bases at J, with 7 bases in the middle. Germline V gene sequence: CDR1 KGHSH, CDR2 LQKENI. CDR3: CASSPRESSYNSPLHF. The CDR3 DNA sequence: TGTGCCAGCTCACCACGGGAGAGCTCCTATAATTCACCCCTCCACTTT.

This clonotype was recorded at least ten times. V gene TRBV29-1 combines with J gene TRBJ2-3; 12 nucleotides match TRBD2. Germline loops: CDR1 SQVTM, CDR2 ANQGSEA. This CDR3 has 16 residues. J was trimmed by 3 bases and V by 6 bases; bases with no gene match: 10. In DNA, the CDR3 is TGCAGCGTACCCGCCCGGACTAGCGGGATAACAGATACGCAGTATTTT. This codes for CSVPARTSGITDTQYF.

This clonotype was detected once. The rearrangement links TRBV28 to TRBJ2-5; 7 positions match TRBD1. Per germline, CDR1 MDHEN and CDR2 SYDVKM. The V and J ends lost 6 bases and 9 bases, in that order; junction bases with no gene match: 10. The CDR3 is 13 residues long. Here the CDR3 DNA reads TGTGCCAGCAGCCCAGGGGCCACAGGGGCCCAGTACTTC. Its translation: CASSPGATGAQYF.

This clonotype was detected only a few times. The rearrangement links TRBV29-1 to TRBJ2-7; 7 bases are shared with TRBD2. V lost 5 bases to trimming and J lost 3 bases; unmatched junction nucleotides: 10. The CDR3 is 14 residues long. Germline V gene sequence: CDR1 SQVTM, CDR2 ANQGSEA. The CDR3 bases are TGCAGCGTTAGACTAAGCGGGAACCTCTACGAGCAGTACTTC. Translating gives CSVRLSGNLYEQYF.

This clonotype was picked up many times. This CDR3 reads CASSFERRETQYF. The CDR3 nucleotides read TGTGCCAGCAGTTTTGAGCGCAGAGAGACCCAGTACTTC. The chain uses TRBV12-3 or TRBV12-4 and TRBJ2-5; D not certain. This CDR3 is 13 amino acids long. Trimming shortened V by 3 bases and J by 4 bases, and 9 bases separated the two germline ends.